These 20 T cell receptor beta chains came from one sample sequenced in a study of blood T cell repertoires in COVID-19. Here immunoSEQ multiplex PCR was the method, and the copy in TCRdb shows in-frame clones only, minus some. The sample holds approximately 46,000 clones, 85% seen once. Input material: peripheral blood. The receptors were sampled from a woman between 70 and 85 years old in a cohort sampled during active COVID-19.

The V call is TRBV28, the J call TRBJ1-5, with D hard to call. Germline loops: CDR1 MDHEN, CDR2 SYDVKM. Trimming stripped 2 bases from V and 5 bases from J, with 16 bases between. CDR3 length: 16 amino acids. CDR3 sequence reads: CASSLGKWQVHQPQHF. CDR3 coding DNA: TGTGCCAGCAGTTTAGGAAAATGGCAGGTCCATCAGCCCCAGCATTTT.

There are a few counts of this clone. The genes are TRBV28 and TRBJ1-1; D gene uncertain. The CDR3 runs to 13 residues. CDR1 is MDHEN and CDR2 is SYDVKM in the germline V gene. V lost 3 bases, J lost 3 bases, and 8 bases lay in between. CDR3 coding DNA: TGTGCCAGCAGTTTCCGCCGGGACACTGAAGCTTTCTTT. This sequence encodes CASSFRRDTEAFF.

The rearrangement links TRBV7-9 to TRBJ1-6; D gene ambiguous. CDR3 size: 15 residues. Germline-derived CDR1 and CDR2 are SEHNR and FQNEAQ (reference sequence). Deletions cut 1 base from V and 7 bases from J, with 11 bases between. For the CDR3, the DNA is TGTGCCAGCAGCTTAGGGAGTTTAAGCAATTCACCCCTCCACTTT. Translating gives CASSLGSLSNSPLHF.

This chain connects TRBV4-1 to TRBJ2-7; D perhaps matches TRBD1 (5 bases). The CDR3 extends over 14 amino acids. V lost 0 bases to trimming and J lost 5 bases, with 11 bases between them. CDR1 is MGHRA and CDR2 is YSYEKL in the germline V gene. CDR3 nucleotide sequence: TGCGCCAGCAGCCAAGAAGGGGCCCTTAACGAGCAGTACTTC. Protein: CASSQEGALNEQYF.

This CDR3 reads CASSRGGGEKLFF. Here the CDR3 DNA reads TGTGCCAGCAGCCGAGGGGGCGGCGAAAAACTGTTTTTT. J is TRBJ1-4 and V is TRBV6-6; 7 bases are a match to TRBD1. CDR1 is MNHNY, CDR2 SVGAGI, per germline (reference sequence). V gave up 6 bases and J gave up 8 bases; unmatched junction bases: 6. The CDR3 sequence is 13 residues long.

This chain links TRBV5-6 with TRBJ1-2; 8 nucleotides line up with TRBD1. V lost 2 bases, J lost 5 bases, and 8 bases stayed unmatched. This CDR3 spans 15 amino acids. Germline assignment: CDR1 SGHDT and CDR2 YYEEEE. The CDR3 is CASSFGGTGGYGYTF. In nucleotides, the CDR3 is TGTGCCAGCAGCTTTGGGGGAACAGGGGGTTATGGCTACACCTTC.

The chain carries TRBV10-1 and TRBJ2-1, with D hard to call. Germline assignment: CDR1 WNHNN and CDR2 SYGVQD (reference sequence). V was cut by 3 bases and J by 9 bases, with 9 bases left in between. The CDR3 is 12 amino acids. The chain's CDR3 is CASSESVSEQFF. The CDR3 nucleotides read TGCGCCAGCAGTGAAAGCGTTAGTGAGCAGTTCTTC.

This chain joins TRBV27 and TRBJ2-7, with a possible D match to TRBD2 (6 bases). The V and J ends lost 3 bases and 3 bases respectively, with 9 bases between them. The germline V gene has CDR1 MNHEY and CDR2 SMNVEV (reference sequence). The CDR3 runs 13 residues. The CDR3 nucleotides read TGTGCCAGCAGTTTGGGACTTTTCTACGAGCAGTACTTC. Its protein is CASSLGLFYEQYF.

This rearrangement joins TRBV20-1 to TRBJ2-7, with D possibly being TRBD2 (6 bases). The CDR3 totals 16 residues. Germline V gene lookup returns CDR1 DFQATT and CDR2 SNEGSKA (reference sequence). V was clipped by 3 bases and J by 5 bases, with 23 bases between them. Here the CDR3 reads CSASRSIAAPPDEQYF. In nucleotides, the CDR3 is TGCAGTGCTAGTCGGTCGATAGCGGCGCCACCAGACGAGCAGTACTTC.

The V call is TRBV7-9, the J call TRBJ1-6, with a weak D call TRBD1 (5 bases). Trimming cost V 10 bases and J 7 bases, with 14 bases left between them. This CDR3 is 13 amino acids long. CDR1 and CDR2 (germline): SEHNR, FQNEAQ (reference sequence). CDR3 protein: CATAGPGNSPLHF. In DNA, the CDR3 is TGTGCCACCGCGGGACCCGGAAATTCACCCCTCCACTTT.

This rearrangement joins TRBV5-4 to TRBJ2-1; the match to TRBD2 covers 8 bases. This CDR3 is built from 17 residues. The V gene end was trimmed by 4 bases and the J gene end by 1 base; junction bases not matched to a gene: 10. CDR1 is SGHNT and CDR2 is YYREEE in the germline V gene (reference sequence). The CDR3 coding sequence is TGTGCCAGCAGCGGAACTAGCGGTGGGGGTTCCTACAATGAGCAGTTCTTC. This translates into CASSGTSGGGSYNEQFF. The variable domain in full, with the rest retrieved from reference TRBV5-4 and TRBJ2-1, is ETGVTQSPTHLIKTRGQQVTLRCSSQSGHNTVSWYQQALGQGPQFIFQYYREEENGRGNFPPRFSGLQFPNYSSELNVNALELDDSALYLCASSGTSGGGSYNEQFFGPGTRLTVL.

The CDR3 nucleotides read TGCGCCAGCAGCATGCTGGGAGACTATAATTCACCCCTCCACTTT. It is translated as CASSMLGDYNSPLHF. The chain couples TRBV5-1 to TRBJ1-6; D is undetermined. CDR1 and CDR2 (germline): SGHRS, YFSETQ. The CDR3 contains 15 residues. Trimming stripped 4 bases from V and 3 bases from J, with 11 bases between. Full variable domain (outside the CDR3, taken from reference TRBV5-1 and TRBJ1-6): KAGVTQTPRYLIKTRGQQVTLSCSPISGHRSVSWYQQTPGQGLQFLFEYFSETQRNKGNFPGRFSGRQFSNSRSEMNVSTLELGDSALYLCASSMLGDYNSPLHFGNGTRLTVT.

The rearrangement joins TRBV2 to TRBJ2-5; a possible D gene is TRBD1 (5 bases). In germline, CDR1 is SNHLY, CDR2 FYNNEI. V was shortened by 0 bases and J by 2 bases, with 13 bases between the two germline ends. The CDR3 spans 16 residues. The CDR3 sequence is CASSEARTLTQETQYF. The CDR3 DNA follows: TGTGCCAGCAGTGAAGCTAGGACACTGACGCAAGAGACCCAGTACTTC.

This clone was counted a few times. The genes are TRBV11-2 and TRBJ1-2; TRBD1 matches at 7 bases. The CDR3 contains 18 residues. The germline CDR1 and CDR2 sequences are SGHAT and FQNNGV. Trimming cost V 5 bases and J 9 bases; bases outside gene matches: 24. The DNA of the CDR3 is TGTGCCAGCAGCATCACGGGGAATTGGGCAGGGGGGCTATTTAGCTACACCTTC. Residues: CASSITGNWAGGLFSYTF.

This chain connects TRBV30 to TRBJ1-5; TRBD1 agrees at 10 bases. Germline lookup yields CDR1 GTSNPN and CDR2 SVGIG (reference sequence). The junction had 4 bases not matched to a gene; V was cut back by 1 base and J by 7 bases. The CDR3 is made up of 14 amino acids. DNA for the CDR3: TGTGCCTGGAGTGGGGGACAGGGGAGGCAGCCCCAGCATTTT. As protein: CAWSGGQGRQPQHF.

Only a few counts were recorded for this clone. As DNA, the CDR3 is TGTGCCATCAGCCTAGGACAGGGCGACTATGGCTACACCTTC. Translated: CAISLGQGDYGYTF. The chain recombines TRBV10-3 with TRBJ1-2; 8 bases agree with TRBD1. This CDR3 is built from 14 residues. In germline, CDR1 is ENHRY, CDR2 SYGVKD. V shed 6 bases and J 3 bases; nucleotides not matched to a gene: 6.

V and J are TRBV10-2 and TRBJ2-7; TRBD2 agrees at 8 bases. The CDR3 is made up of 14 amino acids. The V gene's germline CDR1 is WSHSY and CDR2 SAAADI. The J segment lost 2 bases and the V segment lost 8 bases, leaving 8 bases of the junction unmatched. Here the CDR3 reads CASCGSAGAYEQYF. Written as DNA, the CDR3 is TGCGCCAGCTGTGGATCAGCGGGGGCCTACGAGCAGTACTTC.

CDR3 amino acids: CASIDHGKPHGLFF. The CDR3 region has the DNA TGTGCCAGCATCGATCACGGGAAACCACACGGACTGTTTTTT. This chain links TRBV28 with TRBJ2-2, with TRBD2 as a possible D gene (5 bases). V was trimmed by 7 bases and J by 14 bases, leaving 23 bases between them. The CDR3 contains 14 residues. Germline lookup yields CDR1 MDHEN and CDR2 SYDVKM.

This rearrangement joins TRBV19 to TRBJ1-1; 10 nucleotides align to TRBD1. The CDR3 runs to 14 residues. From germline, CDR1 is LNHDA and CDR2 SQIVND (reference sequence). The junction had 6 bases not matched to a gene; V was cut back by 6 bases and J by 5 bases. The CDR3 protein is CASRSGTGVTEAFF. The CDR3 nucleotides read TGTGCCAGTAGGTCCGGGACAGGGGTGACTGAAGCTTTCTTT.

This clone appeared once. The chain joins TRBV7-9 to TRBJ2-7, with a possible D match to TRBD2 (6 bases). CDR3 size: 12 residues. V shed 5 bases and J shed 4 bases, with 9 bases lying between them. CDR1 and CDR2 (germline): SEHNR, FQNEAQ (reference sequence). CDR3 DNA sequence: TGTGCCAGCAGCCCGGCGGGGTACGAGCAGTACTTC. Translating it yields CASSPAGYEQYF.